Shown below are 3 T cell receptor beta chains from a single sample sequenced in a study of T-cell memory formation after mild COVID-19 (dated by TCRdb to the early 2020s). The library was generated by 5' RACE. The listed sequencing device is Illumina NovaSeq 6000. The public reads were quality trimmed at Q25 with fastp and then assembled into clones with MiXCR by TCRdb, keeping productive beta chains. Rows are unified per CDR3 protein, each entry keeping the most common DNA and genes. The sample table shows 400,000 or so distinct CDR3 sequences, and over 20% are seen once. Approximately 12% of the sample is taken by the ten largest. The sample consisted of PBMCs or a T cell subset sorted from them (not recorded which). The receptors were sampled from an adult woman who had mild COVID-19 (a few samples of this study predate the infection). The sample titles of this study are shuffled in the database, so cell type and time point are left out; the donor was told from shared clones.

This clonotype showed up just a few times. The rearrangement uses TRBV15 and TRBJ1-1; D ambiguous. Trimming removed 0 bases at V and 3 bases at J, with 5 bases between. This CDR3 is 13 amino acids long. CDR1 is LNHNV and CDR2 is YYDKDF in the germline V gene (reference sequence). CDR3 residues: CATSRDYDTEAFF. The CDR3 nucleotides read TGTGCCACCAGCAGAGATTATGACACTGAAGCTTTCTTT. The full variable domain, in which reference TRBV15 and TRBJ1-1 provide the parts outside the CDR3, is DAMVIQNPRYQVTQFGKPVTLSCSQTLNHNVMYWYQQKSSQAPKLLFHYYDKDFNNEADTPDNFQSRRPNTSFCFLDIRSPGLGDTAMYLCATSRDYDTEAFFGQGTRLTVV.

This clonotype has only a few counts. The rearrangement joins TRBV14 to TRBJ1-6; D unresolved. The V gene lost 1 base and the J gene lost 7 bases, with 5 bases spanning the gap. The V gene's germline CDR1 is SGHDN and CDR2 FVKESK. This CDR3 contains 13 residues. The CDR3 region has the DNA TGTGCCAGCAGCCAAGGACCCAATTCACCCCTCCACTTT. It translates to CASSQGPNSPLHF.

This clonotype has just a few counts. The chain links TRBV24-1 to TRBJ2-2; a weak D match, TRBD2 (6 bases). Per germline, CDR1 KGHDR and CDR2 SFDVKD. V dropped 7 bases and J dropped 4 bases, with 9 bases sitting between them. The CDR3 consists of 13 residues. The CDR3 sequence: CATRPGGTGELFF. In DNA, the CDR3 is TGTGCCACCAGACCCGGGGGCACCGGGGAGCTGTTTTTT.